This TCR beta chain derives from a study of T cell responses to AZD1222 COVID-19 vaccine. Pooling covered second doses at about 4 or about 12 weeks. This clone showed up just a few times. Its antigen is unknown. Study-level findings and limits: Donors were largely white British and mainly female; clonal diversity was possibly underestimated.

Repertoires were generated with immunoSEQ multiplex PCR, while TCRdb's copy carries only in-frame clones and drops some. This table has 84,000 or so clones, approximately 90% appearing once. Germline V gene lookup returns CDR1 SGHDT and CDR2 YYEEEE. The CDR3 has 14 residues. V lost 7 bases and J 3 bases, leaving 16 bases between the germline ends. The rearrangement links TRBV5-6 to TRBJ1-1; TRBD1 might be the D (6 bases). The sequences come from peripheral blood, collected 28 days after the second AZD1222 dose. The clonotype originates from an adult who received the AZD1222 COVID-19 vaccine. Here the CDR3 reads CASGRGATYTEAFF. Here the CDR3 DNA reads TGTGCCAGCGGGAGGGGGGCTACGTACACTGAAGCTTTCTTT.